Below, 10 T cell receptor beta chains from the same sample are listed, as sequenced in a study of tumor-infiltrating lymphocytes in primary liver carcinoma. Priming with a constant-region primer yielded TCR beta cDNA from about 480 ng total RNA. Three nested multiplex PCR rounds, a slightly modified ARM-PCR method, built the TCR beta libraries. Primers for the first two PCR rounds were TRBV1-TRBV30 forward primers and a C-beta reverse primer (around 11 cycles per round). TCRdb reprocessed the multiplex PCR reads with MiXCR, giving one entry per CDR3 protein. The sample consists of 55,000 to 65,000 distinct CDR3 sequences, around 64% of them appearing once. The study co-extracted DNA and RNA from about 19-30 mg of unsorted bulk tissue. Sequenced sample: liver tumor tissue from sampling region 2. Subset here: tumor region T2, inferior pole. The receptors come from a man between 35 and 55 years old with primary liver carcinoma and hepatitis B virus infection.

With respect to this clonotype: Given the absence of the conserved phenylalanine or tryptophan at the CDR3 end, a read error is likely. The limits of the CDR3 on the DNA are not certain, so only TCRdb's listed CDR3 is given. The CDR3 region is CAISVGEATSYEEYL. This chain links TRBV10-3 with TRBJ2-7. A total of 15 residues make up the CDR3, ends included. Germline loops: CDR1 ENHRY, CDR2 SYGVKD.

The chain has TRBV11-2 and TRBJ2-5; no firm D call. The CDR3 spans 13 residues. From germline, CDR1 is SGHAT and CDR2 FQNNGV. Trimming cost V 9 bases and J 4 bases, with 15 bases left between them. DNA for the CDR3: TGTGCCAGTAACCTTCAGGTGGGAGAGACCCAGTACTTC. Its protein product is CASNLQVGETQYF.

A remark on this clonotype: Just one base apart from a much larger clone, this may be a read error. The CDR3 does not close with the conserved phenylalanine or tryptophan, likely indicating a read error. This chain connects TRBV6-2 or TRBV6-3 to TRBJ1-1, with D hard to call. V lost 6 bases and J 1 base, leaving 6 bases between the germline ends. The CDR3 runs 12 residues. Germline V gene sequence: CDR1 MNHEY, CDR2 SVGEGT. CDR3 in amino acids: CASRDGNTEAFL. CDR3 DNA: TGTGCCAGCAGGGATGGGAACACTGAAGCTTTCCTT.

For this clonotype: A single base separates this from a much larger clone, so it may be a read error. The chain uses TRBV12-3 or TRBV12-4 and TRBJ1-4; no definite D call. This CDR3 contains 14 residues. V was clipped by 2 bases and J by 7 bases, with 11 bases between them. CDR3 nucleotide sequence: TGTGCCAGCAGTTTAAGTGGGGTTTGTGAAAAACTGTTTTTT. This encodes CASSLSGVCEKLFF.

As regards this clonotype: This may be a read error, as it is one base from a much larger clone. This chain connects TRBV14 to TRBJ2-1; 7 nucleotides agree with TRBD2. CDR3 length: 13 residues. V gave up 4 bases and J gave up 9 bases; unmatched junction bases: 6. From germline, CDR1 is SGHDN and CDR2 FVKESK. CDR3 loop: CASSRLAGGEQFF. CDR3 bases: TGTGCCAGCAGCCGGTTAGCGGGTGGTGAGCAGTTCTTC.

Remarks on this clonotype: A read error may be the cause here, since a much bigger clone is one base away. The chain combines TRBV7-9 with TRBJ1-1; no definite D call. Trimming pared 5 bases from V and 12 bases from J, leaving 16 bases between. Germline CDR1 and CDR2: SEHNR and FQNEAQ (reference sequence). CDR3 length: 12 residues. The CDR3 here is CASSPAPTETFF. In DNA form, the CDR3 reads TGTGCCAGCAGCCCAGCCCCAACCGAAACTTTCTTT.

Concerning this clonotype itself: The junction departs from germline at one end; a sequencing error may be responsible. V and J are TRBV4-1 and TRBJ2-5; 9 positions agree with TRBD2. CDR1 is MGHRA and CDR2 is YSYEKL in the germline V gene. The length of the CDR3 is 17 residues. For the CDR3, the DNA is TGCGCCAACAGCCAAGACCAATTAGCGGGAGTACCAGAGACCCAGTACTTC. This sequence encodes CANSQDQLAGVPETQYF.

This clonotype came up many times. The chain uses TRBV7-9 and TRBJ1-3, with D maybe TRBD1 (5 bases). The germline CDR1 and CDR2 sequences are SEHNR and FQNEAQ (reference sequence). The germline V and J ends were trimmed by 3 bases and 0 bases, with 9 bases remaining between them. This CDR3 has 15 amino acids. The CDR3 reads CASSFWDPSGNTIYF. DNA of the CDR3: TGTGCCAGCAGCTTTTGGGACCCCTCTGGAAACACCATATATTTT.

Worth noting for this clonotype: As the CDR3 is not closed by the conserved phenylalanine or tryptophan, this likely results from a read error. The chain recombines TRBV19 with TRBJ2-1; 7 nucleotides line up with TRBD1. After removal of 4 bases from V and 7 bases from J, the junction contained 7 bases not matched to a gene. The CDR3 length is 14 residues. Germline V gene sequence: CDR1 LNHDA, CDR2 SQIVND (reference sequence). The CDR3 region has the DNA TGTGCCAGTAGTAAGGGGACAGTGCGGAATGAGCAGTTCCTC. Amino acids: CASSKGTVRNEQFL.

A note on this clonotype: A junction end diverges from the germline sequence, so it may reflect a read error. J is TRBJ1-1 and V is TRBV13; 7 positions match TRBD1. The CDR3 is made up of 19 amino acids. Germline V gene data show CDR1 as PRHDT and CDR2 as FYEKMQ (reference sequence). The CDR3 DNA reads TGTGCCAGAAGCTTATACCCCCAACCCTGGACAGGCCTGAACACTGAAGCCTTCTTT. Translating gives CARSLYPQPWTGLNTEAFF.